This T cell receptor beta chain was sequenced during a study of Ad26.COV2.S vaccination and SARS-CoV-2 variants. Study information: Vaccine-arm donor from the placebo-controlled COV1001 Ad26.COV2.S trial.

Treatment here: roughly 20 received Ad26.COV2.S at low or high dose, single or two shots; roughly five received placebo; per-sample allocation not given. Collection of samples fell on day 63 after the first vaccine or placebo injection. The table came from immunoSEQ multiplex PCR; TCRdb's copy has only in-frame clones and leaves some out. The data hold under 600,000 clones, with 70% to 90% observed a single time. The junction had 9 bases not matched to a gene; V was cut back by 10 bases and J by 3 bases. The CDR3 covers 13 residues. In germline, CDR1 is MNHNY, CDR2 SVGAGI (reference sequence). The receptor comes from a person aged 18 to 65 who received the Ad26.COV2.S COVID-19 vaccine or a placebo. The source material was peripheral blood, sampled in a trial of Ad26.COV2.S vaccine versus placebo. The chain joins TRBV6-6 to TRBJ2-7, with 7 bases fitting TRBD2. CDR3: CATGTILIYEQYF. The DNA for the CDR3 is TGTGCCACGGGGACTATCTTAATCTACGAGCAGTACTTC.